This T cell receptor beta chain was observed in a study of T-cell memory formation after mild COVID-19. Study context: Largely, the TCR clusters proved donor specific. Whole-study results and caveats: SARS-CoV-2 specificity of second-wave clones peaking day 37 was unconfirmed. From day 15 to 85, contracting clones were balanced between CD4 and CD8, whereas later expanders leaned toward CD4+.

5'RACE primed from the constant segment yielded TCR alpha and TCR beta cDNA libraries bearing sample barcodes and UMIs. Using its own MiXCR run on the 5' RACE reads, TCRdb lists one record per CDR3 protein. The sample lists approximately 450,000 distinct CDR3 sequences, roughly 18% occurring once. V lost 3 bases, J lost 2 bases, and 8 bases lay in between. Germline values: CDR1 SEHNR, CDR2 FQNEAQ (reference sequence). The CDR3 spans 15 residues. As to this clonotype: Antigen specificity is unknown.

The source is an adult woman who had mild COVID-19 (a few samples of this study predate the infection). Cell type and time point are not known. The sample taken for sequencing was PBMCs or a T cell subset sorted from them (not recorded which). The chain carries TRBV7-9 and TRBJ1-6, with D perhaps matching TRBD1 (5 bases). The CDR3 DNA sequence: TGTGCCAGCAGCTTTCAGGGCGCCTATAATTCACCCCTCCACTTT. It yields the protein CASSFQGAYNSPLHF.